The 10 T cell receptor beta chains below come from one sample, sequenced in a study of shared clonotypes between healthy human individuals. The table came from immunoSEQ multiplex PCR; TCRdb's copy has only in-frame clones and leaves some out. The sample gives over a million clones, about 74% of which show up once; about 1.5% is in the top ten. The source material was memory CD4+ T cells sorted from blood. Subset in this sample: CD45RA-negative fraction. Receptors were obtained from a man between 18 and 35 years old in good health.

The gene calls are TRBV27 and TRBJ1-1, with D possibly being TRBD1 (5 bases). The CDR3 extends over 15 amino acids. Germline V gene data show CDR1 as MNHEY and CDR2 as SMNVEV (reference sequence). Trimming removed 4 bases at V and 0 bases at J, with 12 bases between. The DNA of the CDR3 is TGTGCCAGCAGTTCCTCGGGACGGCTGAACACTGAAGCTTTCTTT. Amino acid sequence: CASSSSGRLNTEAFF.

The genes are TRBV18 and TRBJ2-7, with TRBD2 matching 9 bases. CDR1 is KGHSH, CDR2 LQKENI, per germline. V shed 2 bases and J 2 bases; nucleotides not matched to a gene: 1. The CDR3 loop spans 14 amino acids. The CDR3 DNA is TGTGCCAGCTCACCAAAGCGGGGGGCCTACGAGCAGTACTTC. Translation gives CASSPKRGAYEQYF.

The chain carries TRBV6-5 and TRBJ2-3; D remains unclear. CDR3 length equals 13 residues. V lost 2 bases, J lost 1 base, and 4 bases lay in between. Germline CDR1 MNHEY, CDR2 SVGAGI. CDR3: CASSYQGTDTQYF. The CDR3 nucleotides read TGTGCCAGCAGTTACCAGGGCACAGATACGCAGTATTTT.

The rearrangement uses TRBV19 and TRBJ2-1, with TRBD2 identical over 8 bases. Germline assignment: CDR1 LNHDA and CDR2 SQIVND (reference sequence). The CDR3 totals 14 residues. Trimming took 6 bases from V and 6 from J; bases not matched to a gene: 7. DNA for the CDR3: TGTGCCAGTAGCGATCTACTAGCGGCCAATGAGCAGTTCTTC. It is translated as CASSDLLAANEQFF.

This clone was recorded only once. The rearrangement joins TRBV11-1 to TRBJ2-1; the D gene could be TRBD1 or TRBD2 (5 bases each). The length of the CDR3 is 15 residues. V lost 5 bases to trimming and J lost 5 bases, with 16 bases between them. Germline CDR1 reads SGHAT; CDR2 reads FQDESV (reference sequence). CDR3: CASSVGPAINNEQFF. The DNA of the CDR3 is TGTGCCAGCAGCGTGGGACCGGCTATCAACAATGAGCAGTTCTTC.

The chain employs TRBV18 and TRBJ2-3; D unresolved. This CDR3 comprises 14 residues. Looked up from germline, CDR1 is KGHSH and CDR2 is LQKENI. Trimming shortened V by 3 bases and J by 2 bases, and 9 bases separated the two germline ends. The DNA for the CDR3 is TGTGCCAGCTCACCGGCGCGAAACACAGATACGCAGTATTTT. It translates to CASSPARNTDTQYF.

J is TRBJ2-1 and V is TRBV5-6; no clear D. Germline V gene data show CDR1 as SGHDT and CDR2 as YYEEEE. Trimming pared 0 bases from V and 4 bases from J, leaving 8 bases between. The CDR3 has 14 residues. CDR3 nucleotide sequence: TGTGCCAGCAGCTTGGGGACGGTATACAATGAGCAGTTCTTC. Translation gives CASSLGTVYNEQFF. Full variable domain (outside the CDR3, taken from reference TRBV5-6 and TRBJ2-1): DAGVTQSPTHLIKTRGQQVTLRCSPKSGHDTVSWYQQALGQGPQFIFQYYEEEERQRGNFPDRFSGHQFPNYSSELNVNALLLGDSALYLCASSLGTVYNEQFFGPGTRLTVL.

V and J are TRBV7-9 and TRBJ1-1, with a tentative D call TRBD1 (6 bases). CDR3 size: 15 residues. Germline V CDR1 and CDR2: SEHNR, FQNEAQ (reference sequence). The V gene lost 4 bases and the J gene lost 4 bases, with 16 bases spanning the gap. The CDR3 here is CASSSRGTQVTEAFF. CDR3 DNA sequence: TGTGCCAGCAGCTCAAGGGGGACTCAAGTCACTGAAGCTTTCTTT.

The chain recombines TRBV5-1 with TRBJ2-3, with 8 positions matching TRBD2. The V and J ends lost 4 bases and 0 bases, in that order; junction bases with no gene match: 13. Germline V gene sequence: CDR1 SGHRS, CDR2 YFSETQ. The CDR3 loop spans 18 amino acids. DNA of the CDR3: TGCGCCAGCAGCCCCTTCGGGGGGGGAGTACAAAGCACAGATACGCAGTATTTT. Its protein product is CASSPFGGGVQSTDTQYF.

The genes are TRBV25-1 and TRBJ2-2, with TRBD1 as a possible D gene (5 bases). CDR3 length: 14 amino acids. The V gene lost 2 bases and the J gene lost 3 bases, with 7 bases spanning the gap. CDR1 is MGHDK and CDR2 is SYGVNS in the germline V gene. The CDR3 sequence is CASSEGAHTGELFF. CDR3 sequence (DNA): TGTGCCAGCAGTGAAGGGGCCCACACCGGGGAGCTGTTTTTT.